The next 21 T cell receptor beta chains were all read from a single sample in a study of spatial heterogeneity in lung cancer. TCRdb processed the 5' RACE reads anew with MiXCR; each CDR3 protein has one entry. The sample holds roughly 16,000 distinct CDR3 sequences; 6.8% are singletons and the top ten take around a fifth. Time point defined: sample taken at primary tumor resection. Study-wide findings and caveats: Tumors with more nonsynonymous mutations had more expanded intratumoral alpha and beta TCRs.

For these TCRs, the target antigens are not known. The source material was lung tumor tissue, sampled at surgery. These receptors were obtained from a female donor with early-stage non-small cell lung cancer.

This clonotype was recorded at least ten times. This chain connects TRBV28 to TRBJ1-4; D perhaps matches TRBD1 (5 bases). Germline-derived CDR1 and CDR2 are MDHEN and SYDVKM. This CDR3 contains 15 residues. V shed 7 bases and J shed 8 bases, with 20 bases lying between them. The CDR3, as DNA: TGTGCCAGCAAGGACGAGGGGCGATCTCTGGAAAAACTGTTTTTT. Protein: CASKDEGRSLEKLFF.

This clonotype occurred many times. The rearrangement joins TRBV9 to TRBJ2-7; possible D gene TRBD1, 5 bases. This CDR3 region has 14 residues. The germline gives CDR1 SGDLS, CDR2 YYNGEE. Between the trimmed V and J ends, which lost 7 bases and 2 bases, there was a span of 16 bases. The CDR3 is CASGLDDRTYEQYF. CDR3 DNA: TGTGCCAGCGGGCTTGACGACAGAACCTACGAGCAGTACTTC. The full variable domain, in which reference TRBV9 and TRBJ2-7 provide the parts outside the CDR3, is DSGVTQTPKHLITATGQRVTLRCSPRSGDLSVYWYQQSLDQGLQFLIQYYNGEERAKGNILERFSAQQFPDLHSELNLSSLELGDSALYFCASGLDDRTYEQYFGPGTRLTVT.

This clonotype has at least ten counts. This chain connects TRBV20-1 to TRBJ2-3, with TRBD1 matching over 9 bases. The CDR3 extends over 13 amino acids. V shed 6 bases, J shed 2 bases, and the junction held 3 bases outside the gene matches. Germline lookup yields CDR1 DFQATT and CDR2 SNEGSKA (reference sequence). DNA for the CDR3: TGCAGTGCCCGGACAGGGGTCACAGATACGCAGTATTTT. Translated, it gives CSARTGVTDTQYF.

This chain joins TRBV6-6 and TRBJ2-2; 7 positions match TRBD2. With V trimmed by 10 bases and J by 4 bases, 12 bases remained unmatched. Germline values: CDR1 MNHNY, CDR2 SVGAGI (reference sequence). CDR3 length: 15 residues. The DNA for the CDR3 is TGTGCCACCTTTCCCGGGGGGTCAGGCACCGGGGAGCTGTTTTTT. Translation: CATFPGGSGTGELFF.

This clonotype was seen ten or more times. The CDR3 loop reads CASPGYGYTF. Written as DNA, the CDR3 is TGTGCCAGCCCGGGGTATGGCTACACCTTC. This chain uses TRBV6-1 with TRBJ1-2; the D is unclear. The germline V gene encodes CDR1 MNHNS and CDR2 SASEGT. This CDR3 region has 10 residues. V was clipped by 8 bases and J by 5 bases, with 6 bases between them.

On this clonotype: It may be a read error: a sequence one base away is much more abundant. The conserved closing phenylalanine or tryptophan is absent in this CDR3, likely reflecting a read error. V gene TRBV27 combines with J gene TRBJ1-3, with 8 positions matching TRBD1. The germline CDR1 and CDR2 sequences are MNHEY and SMNVEV (reference sequence). The CDR3 runs 15 residues. V lost 0 bases, J lost 4 bases, and 2 bases stayed unmatched. The CDR3 bases are TGTGCCAGCAGTTTATCCAGGGGGCTCGGAAACACCATATATTTG. Translating gives CASSLSRGLGNTIYL.

This clonotype was counted between two and nine times. V gene TRBV29-1 combines with J gene TRBJ1-1; maybe TRBD1 (6 bases). The CDR3 totals 16 residues. The V and J ends lost 8 bases and 1 base respectively, with 23 bases between them. Germline V lookup: CDR1 SQVTM, CDR2 ANQGSEA. CDR3 amino acids: CSTSPSGGARNTEAFF. The CDR3 DNA follows: TGCAGCACCAGCCCCTCCGGGGGGGCGAGGAACACTGAAGCTTTCTTT. Filled out from reference TRBV29-1 and TRBJ1-1, the complete variable domain reads SAVISQKPSRDICQRGTSLTIQCQVDSQVTMMFWYRQQPGQSLTLIATANQGSEATYESGFVIDKFPISRPNLTFSTLTVSNMSPEDSSIYLCSTSPSGGARNTEAFFGQGTRLTVV.

The gene calls are TRBV10-3 and TRBJ2-5; D gene unclear. Germline CDR1 is ENHRY and CDR2 is SYGVKD. The V gene lost 3 bases and the J gene lost 3 bases, with 17 bases spanning the gap. The CDR3 is 16 residues long. The CDR3 region is CAISDSRPPAKETQYF. Written as DNA, the CDR3 is TGTGCCATCAGTGATTCTCGGCCGCCAGCTAAAGAGACCCAGTACTTC.

With regard to this clonotype: A much more abundant neighbour one base away suggests this may be a read error. Since the CDR3 does not end with the conserved phenylalanine or tryptophan, this likely comes from a read error. CDR3 in amino acids: CASSSSQETQYY. The CDR3, as DNA: TGTGCCAGCAGTTCCAGCCAAGAGACCCAGTACTAC. This chain links TRBV6-2 or TRBV6-3 with TRBJ2-5, with no clear D. V gave up 4 bases and J gave up 1 base, with 4 bases separating them. This CDR3 is 12 amino acids long. Looked up from germline, CDR1 is MNHEY and CDR2 is SVGEGT.

This clonotype was seen a few times. This sequence joins TRBV2 and TRBJ2-5; D unresolved. Germline V lookup: CDR1 SNHLY, CDR2 FYNNEI. The CDR3 loop spans 13 amino acids. V was shortened by 6 bases and J by 2 bases, with 10 bases between the two germline ends. The CDR3 nucleotides are TGTGCCAGCAGCGCGACACCGCAAGAGACCCAGTACTTC. It is translated as CASSATPQETQYF.

This clonotype was seen ten or more times. The chain combines TRBV10-1 with TRBJ1-2, with D unresolved. Germline assignment: CDR1 WNHNN and CDR2 SYGVQD (reference sequence). The CDR3 is made up of 14 amino acids. The V and J ends lost 3 bases and 9 bases respectively, with 17 bases between them. The CDR3 DNA is TGCGCCAGCAGTGAAGACCGATTGACGTCCCGCTACACCTTC. This translates into CASSEDRLTSRYTF.

In this sample, this clonotype turned up many times. The rearrangement joins TRBV6-5 to TRBJ2-1; D is undetermined. The CDR3 length is 15 residues. Germline CDR1 and CDR2: MNHEY and SVGAGI. V was clipped by 2 bases and J by 0 bases, with 8 bases between them. The CDR3 DNA reads as TGTGCCAGCAGTTACCAATCGAGCTCCTACAATGAGCAGTTCTTC. This translates into CASSYQSSSYNEQFF.

At least ten counts were recorded for this clonotype. The CDR3 is CAISAGDQPQHF. CDR3 DNA sequence: TGTGCCATCAGTGCGGGGGATCAGCCCCAGCATTTT. The chain joins TRBV10-3 to TRBJ1-5, with D maybe TRBD1 (5 bases). V was cut by 4 bases and J by 5 bases, with 6 bases left in between. This CDR3 is 12 amino acids long. Germline V lookup: CDR1 ENHRY, CDR2 SYGVKD.

This clonotype showed up many times. This chain connects TRBV6-5 to TRBJ1-5, with TRBD1 as a possible D gene (6 bases). Germline values: CDR1 MNHEY, CDR2 SVGAGI. This CDR3 region has 14 residues. The V end lost 6 bases, the J end lost 3 bases, and 12 bases lay between the germline ends. Here the CDR3 reads CASREGGINQPQHF. The CDR3 bases are TGTGCCAGCAGAGAGGGGGGAATCAATCAGCCCCAGCATTTT.

This clonotype was detected ten times or more. The rearrangement links TRBV28 to TRBJ2-2; TRBD1 matches 8 bases. Per the germline V gene, CDR1 is MDHEN and CDR2 is SYDVKM. V shed 5 bases and J 4 bases; nucleotides not matched to a gene: 6. The CDR3 loop spans 15 amino acids. Here the CDR3 DNA reads TGTGCCAGCAGTAGCAACAGGGGGGTCACCGGGGAGCTGTTTTTT. This sequence encodes CASSSNRGVTGELFF.

There are a few counts of this clonotype. The rearrangement joins TRBV12-3 or TRBV12-4 to TRBJ1-2, with no clear D. V lost 2 bases and J 2 bases, leaving 3 bases between the germline ends. CDR3 length: 12 residues. CDR3 bases: TGTGCCAGCAGTTTACAAAACTATGGCTACACCTTC. Amino acids: CASSLQNYGYTF.

There are many counts of this clonotype. The chain joins TRBV29-1 to TRBJ1-2; unclear D gene. The CDR3 consists of 13 residues. Trimming left V 7 bases short and J 2 bases short, with 14 bases between. Germline V lookup: CDR1 SQVTM, CDR2 ANQGSEA. In DNA, the CDR3 is TGCAGCGCGGGCCCTACCCCGAACTATGGCTACACCTTC. It codes for CSAGPTPNYGYTF.

Ten or more counts support this clonotype. This rearrangement joins TRBV7-2 to TRBJ2-5, with D unresolved. The CDR3 runs 13 residues. Per the germline V gene, CDR1 is SGHTA and CDR2 is FQGNSA. Deletions cut 2 bases from V and 5 bases from J, with 9 bases between. CDR3 loop: CASSLSRIETQYF. The DNA of the CDR3 is TGTGCCAGCAGCTTATCCCGGATCGAGACCCAGTACTTC.

The chain carries TRBV10-3 and TRBJ1-6; 10 bases fit TRBD1. The CDR3 sequence is 14 residues long. V was pared by 7 bases and J by 8 bases, with 5 bases of the junction left unmatched. The V gene's germline CDR1 is ENHRY and CDR2 SYGVKD. The CDR3 DNA is TGTGCCATCAAGGGACAGGGGACCGATTCACCCCTCCACTTT. Encoded protein: CAIKGQGTDSPLHF.

There are many counts of this clonotype. The chain combines TRBV12-3 or TRBV12-4 with TRBJ2-3, with a weak D call TRBD1 (7 bases). The CDR3 length is 15 residues. Trimming stripped 5 bases from V and 2 bases from J, with 14 bases between. In DNA form, the CDR3 reads TGTGCCAGCAGTCCAAACAGGGGACTCACAGATACGCAGTATTTT. Translating gives CASSPNRGLTDTQYF.

This clonotype occurred many times. The rearrangement links TRBV11-2 to TRBJ2-7, with D possibly being TRBD2 (7 bases). The germline V and J ends were trimmed by 5 bases and 0 bases, with 14 bases remaining between them. CDR3 length: 15 amino acids. CDR1 SGHAT and CDR2 FQNNGV come from the germline V gene. The CDR3 here is CASSLEGGISYEQYF. Written as DNA, the CDR3 is TGTGCCAGCAGCCTGGAGGGGGGGATCTCCTACGAGCAGTACTTC.